Following are 18 T cell receptor beta chains from one sample sequenced in a study of post-analysis software for immune sequencing data. General study results and limits: Elevated frequency relative to controls characterized roughly five TRBV segments in patients, TRBV5-6, TRBV5-1 and TRBV20-1 among them.

No cognate antigen is known for these TCRs. TCR beta cDNA libraries included unique molecular identifiers. TCRdb passed the PCR reads through MiXCR, listing each CDR3 protein once. Of 750,000 to 900,000 distinct CDR3 sequences in the sample, roughly 50% were seen once. The specimen was blood. The receptors were sampled from a girl between 10 and 17 years old with multiple sclerosis.

In its sample, this clonotype was seen once. The chain employs TRBV27 and TRBJ2-3; the match to TRBD2 covers 9 bases. The CDR3 is 17 residues long. The V gene's germline CDR1 is MNHEY and CDR2 SMNVEV (reference sequence). Trimming removed 5 bases from V and 3 bases from J; junction bases left unmatched: 12. The CDR3 DNA reads TGTGCCAGCAGTCAACGGGGTAGCGGGGGTATTACAGATACGCAGTATTTT. Residues: CASSQRGSGGITDTQYF.

The chain has TRBV29-1 and TRBJ2-5; D uncertain. The germline V and J ends were trimmed by 4 bases and 4 bases, with 10 bases remaining between them. There are 12 residues in the CDR3. Per germline, CDR1 SQVTM and CDR2 ANQGSEA. As DNA, the CDR3 is TGCAGCGTTGCCGTCAGAATAGAGACCCAGTACTTC. This translates into CSVAVRIETQYF. The whole variable domain, remainder taken from reference TRBV29-1 and TRBJ2-5, is SAVISQKPSRDICQRGTSLTIQCQVDSQVTMMFWYRQQPGQSLTLIATANQGSEATYESGFVIDKFPISRPNLTFSTLTVSNMSPEDSSIYLCSVAVRIETQYFGPGTRLLVL.

The rearrangement joins TRBV20-1 to TRBJ2-1; 10 bases agree with TRBD2. Trimming at V came to 0 bases and at J to 4 bases, leaving 9 bases not matched to a gene. The CDR3 sequence is 17 residues long. The germline V gene encodes CDR1 DFQATT and CDR2 SNEGSKA (reference sequence). CDR3: CSARDASGRADYNEQFF. In DNA form, the CDR3 reads TGCAGTGCTAGAGACGCGAGCGGGAGGGCAGATTACAATGAGCAGTTCTTC.

The chain recombines TRBV20-1 with TRBJ1-5; TRBD1 is a possible D gene (6 bases). The CDR3 runs 14 residues. Per the germline V gene, CDR1 is DFQATT and CDR2 is SNEGSKA (reference sequence). V was clipped by 6 bases and J by 7 bases, with 19 bases between them. Here the CDR3 reads CSAEDRRSGQPQHF. CDR3 DNA sequence: TGCAGTGCAGAAGACAGGAGGAGCGGACAGCCCCAGCATTTT.

The chain combines TRBV27 with TRBJ2-3; 9 positions match TRBD2. V gave up 5 bases and J gave up 5 bases; unmatched junction bases: 8. Looked up from germline, CDR1 is MNHEY and CDR2 is SMNVEV (reference sequence). CDR3 size: 15 residues. CDR3 residues: CASSGFGAGGDTQYF. The CDR3 region has the DNA TGTGCCAGCAGTGGATTTGGAGCGGGAGGAGATACGCAGTATTTT.

V usage is TRBV20-1 and J usage is TRBJ2-1, with 9 bases matching TRBD1. This CDR3 has 15 residues. J gave up 0 bases and V 3 bases, and 3 bases lay outside the gene matches. Germline V gene data show CDR1 as DFQATT and CDR2 as SNEGSKA (reference sequence). The CDR3 bases are TGCAGTGCTAGTGACAGGGGGGCCTCCTACAATGAGCAGTTCTTC. This codes for CSASDRGASYNEQFF.

V is TRBV6-5 and J is TRBJ1-5, with a weak D call TRBD1 (6 bases). V lost 5 bases and J 2 bases, leaving 7 bases between the germline ends. Germline CDR1 is MNHEY and CDR2 is SVGAGI. The CDR3 runs 13 residues. The CDR3 spells CASSRTGNQPQHF. The DNA of the CDR3 is TGTGCCAGCAGTCGGACAGGCAATCAGCCCCAGCATTTT.

To note about this clonotype: A read error may produce the germline difference seen at one junction end. The DNA of the CDR3 is TGCAGCGCTGAAAAAGGGATTCAAAATGAGCAGTTCTTC. This codes for CSAEKGIQNEQFF. This rearrangement joins TRBV29-1 to TRBJ2-1; no clear D. Per germline, CDR1 SQVTM and CDR2 ANQGSEA. The CDR3 contains 13 residues.

This clonotype was seen more than once but under ten times. The chain links TRBV27 to TRBJ1-4, with TRBD1 matching 10 bases. Germline V CDR1 and CDR2: MNHEY, SMNVEV (reference sequence). The junction had 9 bases not matched to a gene; V was cut back by 7 bases and J by 7 bases. There are 15 residues in the CDR3. The CDR3 reads CASKTTGGSAEKLFF. CDR3 DNA sequence: TGTGCCAGCAAAACGACAGGGGGCAGCGCTGAAAAACTGTTTTTT.

This clonotype was observed a few times. The chain links TRBV21-1 to TRBJ2-5; TRBD1 is the table's D call, not checked against the DNA. The J call is doubtful: the DNA matches TRBJ2-7 better. TRBV21-1 is designated a pseudogene. The CDR3 has 16 residues. This CDR3 is CASSKGFPGDPYEQYF. The CDR3 DNA reads TGTGCCAGCAGCAAAGGGTTTCCAGGAGACCCCTACGAGCAGTACTTC.

Notes on this clonotype: The conserved phenylalanine or tryptophan is not found at the CDR3 terminus, so this likely reflects a read error. V gene TRBV5-5 combines with J gene TRBJ2-3; possible D gene TRBD2, 6 bases. Per the germline V gene, CDR1 is SGHKS and CDR2 is YYEKEE (reference sequence). Trimming pared 1 base from V and 0 bases from J, leaving 12 bases between. This CDR3 comprises 16 residues. The CDR3 coding sequence is TGTGCCAGCAGCTTGTTAGCGGCAGTTAGCACAGATACGCAGTATTTG. Amino acid sequence: CASSLLAAVSTDTQYL.

The genes are TRBV9 and TRBJ2-1; possibly TRBD2 for D (7 bases). V lost 3 bases, J lost 6 bases, and 13 bases lay in between. CDR3 length: 14 residues. CDR1 and CDR2 from the germline V gene are SGDLS and YYNGEE. The chain's CDR3 is CASSEGGGANEQFF. As DNA, the CDR3 is TGTGCCAGCAGCGAGGGGGGGGGAGCCAATGAGCAGTTCTTC. Complete variable domain (other parts from reference TRBV9 and TRBJ2-1): DSGVTQTPKHLITATGQRVTLRCSPRSGDLSVYWYQQSLDQGLQFLIQYYNGEERAKGNILERFSAQQFPDLHSELNLSSLELGDSALYFCASSEGGGANEQFFGPGTRLTVL.

The chain has TRBV7-2 and TRBJ2-7; D is perhaps TRBD2 (5 bases). The CDR3 sequence is 14 residues long. V dropped 0 bases and J dropped 11 bases, with 17 bases sitting between them. Germline lookup yields CDR1 SGHTA and CDR2 FQGNSA. The CDR3 loop reads CASSLAMDSPRKYF. The DNA of the CDR3 is TGTGCCAGCAGCTTAGCGATGGACTCCCCGAGGAAGTACTTC.

This clonotype was counted between two and nine times. The V call is TRBV27, the J call TRBJ2-7; 7 bases are shared with TRBD1. This CDR3 spans 13 amino acids. The trim removed 4 bases at V and 7 bases at J, leaving 7 bases unmatched. Germline lookup yields CDR1 MNHEY and CDR2 SMNVEV (reference sequence). In nucleotides, the CDR3 is TGTGCCAGCAGTTCCACAGGGGTTGGAGAGCAGTACTTC. Encoded protein: CASSSTGVGEQYF.

This clonotype was found a few times. The V gene is TRBV20-1, the J gene TRBJ1-2; the match to TRBD1 covers 8 bases. The length of the CDR3 is 15 residues. The germline V gene has CDR1 DFQATT and CDR2 SNEGSKA (reference sequence). Losses at the gene ends were 0 bases for V and 8 bases for J; bases not matched to a gene: 11. The CDR3 reads CSARDLDRGARGYTF. CDR3 nucleotides: TGCAGTGCTAGAGATCTCGACAGGGGAGCTCGCGGCTACACCTTC.

Only one count was recorded for this clonotype. The chain joins TRBV20-1 to TRBJ2-5, with TRBD1 as a possible D gene (6 bases). Trimming pared 6 bases from V and 5 bases from J, leaving 13 bases between. The CDR3 runs 12 residues. Germline lookup yields CDR1 DFQATT and CDR2 SNEGSKA (reference sequence). The CDR3 DNA follows: TGCAGTGCCCCGGACCAGGGGGAGACCCAGTACTTC. Its protein is CSAPDQGETQYF.

The V gene is TRBV5-1, the J gene TRBJ2-5, with 11 bases identical to TRBD1. Judging by the DNA end, TRBJ2-7 fits better; the J call may be wrong. The CDR3 loop spans 15 amino acids. Germline CDR1 is SGHRS and CDR2 is YFSETQ. The CDR3 here is CASSLAGTGGIEQYF. Written as DNA, the CDR3 is TGCGCCAGCAGCTTGGCCGGGACAGGGGGAATCGAGCAGTACTTC.

The chain links TRBV1 to TRBJ2-7; the table's D call of TRBD1 was not tested on the DNA. TRBV1 is deemed a pseudogene. There are 14 residues in the CDR3. CDR3 nucleotides: TGCACCAGCAGCTCCGGGACTAGGGCCCACGAGCAGTACTTC. This sequence encodes CTSSSGTRAHEQYF.